There are a few counts of the clone carrying this TCR beta chain. Its specificity is unknown. Sample-barcoded 5' priming and a J-beta primer mix drove a second PCR of roughly 6 to 12 cycles. A single record per CDR3 protein comes from TCRdb applying MiXCR to the 5' RACE reads. This sample yields 1.5 million to 1.9 million distinct CDR3 sequences, of which about 42% are seen a single time; approximately 4.1% belongs to the top ten. This record comes from a study of blood T cells in healthy people across ages. General study results and limits: Versus aged donors, long-lived donors had higher diversity and more naive CD4+ cells.

Germline V CDR1 and CDR2: MNHEY, SMNVEV (reference sequence). The ends were cut back, 3 bases at V and 5 bases at J, with 8 bases in the middle. The CDR3 sequence is 13 residues long. The material sequenced was blood. This TCR was recovered from a woman between 18 and 29 years old in good health. The chain links TRBV27 to TRBJ2-1; D remains ambiguous. CDR3 residues: CASSFWRDNEQFF. DNA of the CDR3: TGTGCCAGCAGTTTTTGGCGAGACAATGAGCAGTTCTTC.